This TCR beta chain was retrieved from a study of cytomegalovirus exposure and HLA in healthy donors. Study-level findings and limits: TCR beta sequences numbering 15,000 to 20,000 were associated with HLA alleles at 0.05 false discovery rate in a later analysis. Most TCR beta V segments were productive about 87% or about 30% of the time in an earlier analysis.

Concerning this clone itself: What it binds is unknown.

Researchers ran the PCR with 60 Vbeta and 13 Jbeta primers. Profiling relied on immunoSEQ multiplex PCR, and the TCRdb table lists in-frame clones only, not all of them. The sample records around 150,000 clones, about 80% being singletons. V was shortened by 4 bases and J by 3 bases, with 11 bases between the two germline ends. CDR1 is SGHRS and CDR2 is YFSETQ in the germline V gene. The CDR3 sequence is 13 residues long. Sequenced sample: PBMCs. The origin of this receptor is a man under 40 in good health and CMV-seropositive. This rearrangement joins TRBV5-1 to TRBJ2-7; the D gene is possibly TRBD2 (5 bases). As DNA, the CDR3 is TGCGCCAGCAGCAATAGACGGGGCTACGAGCAGTACTTC. Its translation: CASSNRRGYEQYF. Full variable domain (rest looked up from reference TRBV5-1 and TRBJ2-7): KAGVTQTPRYLIKTRGQQVTLSCSPISGHRSVSWYQQTPGQGLQFLFEYFSETQRNKGNFPGRFSGRQFSNSRSEMNVSTLELGDSALYLCASSNRRGYEQYFGPGTRLTVT.